The 10 T cell receptor beta chains reported below all come from one sample, sequenced in a study of TIL therapy for anti-PD-1-resistant metastatic lung cancer. Time point of the sample: pre-treatment sample, taken before nivolumab and TIL therapy. Most excised metastases sampled were pleural nodules or supraclavicular lymph nodes. The immunoSEQ assay was v3. Method: immunoSEQ multiplex PCR; TCRdb's copy keeps in-frame clones and lacks some. The sample has approximately 95,000 clones; about 71% are singletons. The starting material was tumor tissue, obtained at baseline. The receptor source for this set is a person aged 25 to 85 with non-small cell lung cancer.

V is TRBV5-6 and J is TRBJ1-4; D may be TRBD1 (6 bases). Germline V gene lookup returns CDR1 SGHDT and CDR2 YYEEEE. V lost 4 bases to trimming and J lost 8 bases, with 21 bases between them. The CDR3 spans 16 residues. CDR3 in amino acids: CASSHGGGRRGEKLFF. The DNA of the CDR3 is TGTGCCAGCAGCCACGGAGGGGGGCGCCGAGGGGAAAAACTGTTTTTT.

The J gene is TRBJ1-4, the V gene TRBV6-2 or TRBV6-3; D is undetermined. Germline V gene sequence: CDR1 MNHEY, CDR2 SVGEGT. The CDR3 runs to 17 residues. Trimming removed 2 bases at V and 1 base at J, with 14 bases between. The CDR3 sequence is CASSYVGRSGTNEKLFF. The CDR3 DNA sequence: TGTGCCAGCAGTTACGTCGGACGGTCAGGAACTAATGAAAAACTGTTTTTT.

The J gene is TRBJ2-7, the V gene TRBV27, with 16 bases lining up with TRBD2. V shed 2 bases and J 7 bases; nucleotides not matched to a gene: 29. The CDR3 has 24 amino acids. Per the germline V gene, CDR1 is MNHEY and CDR2 is SMNVEV (reference sequence). The DNA for the CDR3 is TGTGCCAGCAGTTTAATTAGAGTCGTGGGGACTAGCGGGAGGGCCACCCTCCCTACATGGGAGCAGTACTTC. Translated, it gives CASSLIRVVGTSGRATLPTWEQYF.

This clone was detected only once. The chain couples TRBV30 to TRBJ1-4; a weak D match, TRBD1 (6 bases). V gave up 3 bases and J gave up 8 bases, with 13 bases separating them. Per the germline V gene, CDR1 is GTSNPN and CDR2 is SVGIG (reference sequence). This CDR3 has 13 residues. In nucleotides, the CDR3 is TGTGCCTGGAGGGCAGGGGCGGTGGAAAAACTGTTTTTT. Translated, it gives CAWRAGAVEKLFF.

The genes are TRBV10-3 and TRBJ2-5, with 7 bases matching TRBD1. V shed 3 bases and J 1 base; nucleotides not matched to a gene: 5. The CDR3 sequence is 15 residues long. The germline V gene has CDR1 ENHRY and CDR2 SYGVKD. CDR3 protein: CAISEGTVFQETQYF. CDR3 sequence (DNA): TGTGCCATCAGTGAAGGGACAGTATTCCAAGAGACCCAGTACTTC.

The chain couples TRBV18 to TRBJ2-1; D remains ambiguous. There are 14 residues in the CDR3. The ends were cut back, 3 bases at V and 4 bases at J, with 10 bases in the middle. Per germline, CDR1 KGHSH and CDR2 LQKENI. CDR3 sequence (DNA): TGTGCCAGCTCACCTACTGATAAGTACAATGAGCAGTTCTTC. Residues: CASSPTDKYNEQFF.

This clone has only a few counts. V usage is TRBV2 and J usage is TRBJ1-1; D might be TRBD1 (5 bases). The CDR3 consists of 13 residues. Trimming shortened V by 5 bases and J by 6 bases, and 13 bases separated the two germline ends. Germline CDR1 and CDR2: SNHLY and FYNNEI. Here the CDR3 reads CASSPRGGAEAFF. DNA of the CDR3: TGTGCCAGCAGTCCCCGCGGGGGGGCTGAAGCTTTCTTT.

The sample holds a few counts of this clone. V usage is TRBV7-2 and J usage is TRBJ1-4, with TRBD1 identical over 9 bases. Germline CDR1 reads SGHTA; CDR2 reads FQGNSA. The CDR3 contains 15 residues. The V segment lost 4 bases and the J segment 7 bases; nucleotides outside the gene matches: 7. In nucleotides, the CDR3 is TGTGCCAGCAGCTCAGGGGGACAGGGTGGTGAAAAACTGTTTTTT. As protein: CASSSGGQGGEKLFF.

The chain is built from TRBV6-2 or TRBV6-3 and TRBJ1-6, with D hard to call. Trimming left V 0 bases short and J 3 bases short, with 6 bases between. This CDR3 is 15 amino acids long. The germline CDR1 and CDR2 sequences are MNHEY and SVGEGT. The CDR3 DNA reads as TGTGCCAGCAGTTACTCGGGCAGCTATAATTCACCCCTCCACTTT. Its protein is CASSYSGSYNSPLHF.

This sequence joins TRBV7-9 and TRBJ2-2; D is undetermined. V lost 5 bases and J lost 3, with 10 bases in between. The CDR3 covers 14 residues. The germline CDR1 and CDR2 sequences are SEHNR and FQNEAQ (reference sequence). CDR3 sequence (DNA): TGTGCCAGCAGCCCCACCCGAGACACCGGGGAGCTGTTTTTT. The encoded protein is CASSPTRDTGELFF.